These 21 T cell receptor beta chains were sequenced from one sample in a study of cytomegalovirus exposure and HLA in healthy donors. PCR was performed using 60 Vbeta and 13 Jbeta primers. Assay used: immunoSEQ multiplex PCR; TCRdb lists only in-frame clones, some missing. Of 150,000 to 250,000 clones in the sample, 85% are singletons; the top ten hold around 2.3%. Sequencing was carried out using PBMCs. The source of these receptors is a woman aged 45 to 65 in good health and CMV-seronegative.

This clone was found a few times. The chain uses TRBV28 and TRBJ2-7, with 8 positions matching TRBD2. Per the germline V gene, CDR1 is MDHEN and CDR2 is SYDVKM. After removal of 7 bases from V and 6 bases from J, the junction contained 11 bases not matched to a gene. The CDR3 spans 14 residues. CDR3 nucleotides: TGTGCCAGCAACCGGGGGAGTGCGGGGGGCGAGCAGTACTTC. This sequence encodes CASNRGSAGGEQYF.

The rearrangement joins TRBV29-1 to TRBJ1-1; 7 nucleotides match TRBD1. CDR1 is SQVTM, CDR2 ANQGSEA, per germline. The CDR3 runs 13 residues. Trimming cost V 7 bases and J 0 bases; bases outside gene matches: 5. DNA of the CDR3: TGCAGCGCCCGACAGGGACTGAACACTGAAGCTTTCTTT. This gives the protein CSARQGLNTEAFF.

This sequence joins TRBV28 and TRBJ2-3; maybe TRBD2 (5 bases). V shed 5 bases and J shed 6 bases, with 12 bases lying between them. Germline V CDR1 and CDR2: MDHEN, SYDVKM. The CDR3 loop spans 13 amino acids. For the CDR3, the DNA is TGTGCCAGCAGTCCCCCTAGCCGTGATACGCAGTATTTT. Its protein product is CASSPPSRDTQYF.

V usage is TRBV10-1 and J usage is TRBJ2-1; D is uncertain. Per germline, CDR1 WNHNN and CDR2 SYGVQD (reference sequence). CDR3 length: 12 amino acids. Trimming left V 3 bases short and J 3 bases short, with 3 bases between. CDR3 in amino acids: CASSELYNEQFF. CDR3 coding DNA: TGCGCCAGCAGTGAACTCTACAATGAGCAGTTCTTC.

This chain joins TRBV28 and TRBJ2-7; 8 bases agree with TRBD1. The V gene's germline CDR1 is MDHEN and CDR2 SYDVKM. This CDR3 has 16 residues. The V and J ends lost 4 bases and 3 bases, in that order; junction bases with no gene match: 11. The CDR3 sequence is CASSSYSGQEFYEQYF. Here the CDR3 DNA reads TGTGCCAGCAGTTCTTACTCGGGACAGGAATTCTACGAGCAGTACTTC.

The rearrangement links TRBV28 to TRBJ2-1; D remains unclear. Germline assignment: CDR1 MDHEN and CDR2 SYDVKM. Trimming removed 6 bases at V and 7 bases at J, with 22 bases between. This CDR3 is 16 amino acids long. The CDR3 loop reads CASSWSTGRFENEQFF. In DNA form, the CDR3 reads TGTGCCAGCAGCTGGAGTACTGGTCGCTTCGAGAATGAGCAGTTCTTC.

This clone has just a few counts. The rearrangement links TRBV11-2 to TRBJ1-4; D not certain. Germline V lookup: CDR1 SGHAT, CDR2 FQNNGV. This CDR3 has 15 residues. Trimming stripped 1 base from V and 0 bases from J, with 6 bases between. The CDR3 DNA is TGTGCCAGCAGCTTAGGGTCAGCAACTAATGAAAAACTGTTTTTT. The encoded protein is CASSLGSATNEKLFF.

V is TRBV28 and J is TRBJ1-1; D is unclear. CDR1 and CDR2 (germline): MDHEN, SYDVKM. Between the trimmed V and J ends, which lost 4 bases and 2 bases, there was a span of 14 bases. There are 15 residues in the CDR3. CDR3 coding DNA: TGTGCCAGCAGTTCTCTTGCCGGAGCTAACACTGAAGCTTTCTTT. Its protein product is CASSSLAGANTEAFF.

The gene calls are TRBV5-6 and TRBJ2-6, with D perhaps matching TRBD1 (6 bases). CDR1 SGHDT and CDR2 YYEEEE come from the germline V gene. V gave up 4 bases and J gave up 0 bases, with 17 bases separating them. The CDR3 is made up of 18 amino acids. CDR3 region: CASSLPVSGVSGANVLTF. The CDR3 DNA is TGTGCCAGCAGCCTCCCCGTCTCAGGGGTCTCTGGGGCCAACGTCCTGACTTTC.

This sequence joins TRBV19 and TRBJ1-5, with 10 positions matching TRBD1. Trimming at V came to 10 bases and at J to 5 bases, leaving 11 bases not matched to a gene. Looked up from germline, CDR1 is LNHDA and CDR2 is SQIVND (reference sequence). The CDR3 spans 15 residues. The CDR3 is CATTGPGTGDQPQHF. CDR3 bases: TGTGCCACCACCGGCCCCGGGACAGGGGATCAGCCCCAGCATTTT. The entire variable domain, with the rest obtained from reference TRBV19 and TRBJ1-5, is as follows: DGGITQSPKYLFRKEGQNVTLSCEQNLNHDAMYWYRQDPGQGLRLIYYSQIVNDFQKGDIAEGYSVSREKKESFPLTVTSAQKNPTAFYLCATTGPGTGDQPQHFGDGTRLSIL.

The chain combines TRBV19 with TRBJ2-2, with D perhaps TRBD2 (6 bases). Trimming cost V 1 base and J 5 bases, with 17 bases left between them. Looked up from germline, CDR1 is LNHDA and CDR2 is SQIVND (reference sequence). CDR3 length equals 17 residues. The CDR3, as DNA: TGTGCCAGTAGTATAGCCCCCTGGGGGGTTAAGACCGGGGAGCTGTTTTTT. It codes for CASSIAPWGVKTGELFF. The full variable domain, its missing parts supplied by reference TRBV19 and TRBJ2-2, is DGGITQSPKYLFRKEGQNVTLSCEQNLNHDAMYWYRQDPGQGLRLIYYSQIVNDFQKGDIAEGYSVSREKKESFPLTVTSAQKNPTAFYLCASSIAPWGVKTGELFFGEGSRLTVL.

This clone showed up just a few times. The chain combines TRBV7-2 with TRBJ1-1; 9 nucleotides match TRBD1. V lost 5 bases to trimming and J lost 7 bases; unmatched junction nucleotides: 8. Germline-derived CDR1 and CDR2 are SGHTA and FQGNSA. This CDR3 has 14 amino acids. Here the CDR3 DNA reads TGTGCCAGCAGCCCCGGACAGGGGACTTATGAAGCTTTCTTT. Protein: CASSPGQGTYEAFF.

The chain carries TRBV28 and TRBJ1-1, with D unclear. The CDR3 consists of 14 residues. Trimming stripped 6 bases from V and 0 bases from J, with 11 bases between. The germline V gene has CDR1 MDHEN and CDR2 SYDVKM. This chain's CDR3 is CASSLLRVNTEAFF. CDR3 DNA sequence: TGTGCCAGCAGCCTTCTACGGGTGAACACTGAAGCTTTCTTT. The full variable domain, completed using reference TRBV28 and TRBJ1-1, is DVKVTQSSRYLVKRTGEKVFLECVQDMDHENMFWYRQDPGLGLRLIYFSYDVKMKEKGDIPEGYSVSREKKERFSLILESASTNQTSMYLCASSLLRVNTEAFFGQGTRLTVV.

The rearrangement uses TRBV28 and TRBJ2-3; D perhaps matches TRBD2 (7 bases). This CDR3 spans 13 amino acids. CDR1 and CDR2 from the germline V gene are MDHEN and SYDVKM. The V end lost 8 bases, the J end lost 4 bases, and 13 bases lay between the germline ends. The CDR3 nucleotides read TGTGCCAGCCAGGCGGGGGCCCCAGATACGCAGTATTTT. This gives the protein CASQAGAPDTQYF.

This chain connects TRBV4-1 to TRBJ2-7, with 9 bases that match TRBD1. This CDR3 has 16 residues. The J segment lost 6 bases and the V segment lost 1 base, leaving 10 bases of the junction unmatched. Germline V lookup: CDR1 MGHRA, CDR2 YSYEKL. The CDR3 bases are TGCGCCAGCAGCCAAGCTAGGACAGGGGCGGTGGGCGAGCAGTACTTC. This gives the protein CASSQARTGAVGEQYF.

The rearrangement links TRBV18 to TRBJ2-7; D uncertain. The V gene lost 2 bases and the J gene lost 3 bases, with 8 bases spanning the gap. Germline V gene data show CDR1 as KGHSH and CDR2 as LQKENI. This CDR3 region has 13 residues. This chain's CDR3 is CASSPSSSYEQYF. The CDR3 bases are TGTGCCAGCTCACCAAGTTCTAGCTACGAGCAGTACTTC.

With regard to this clone: Additional DNA sequences in this sample encode the identical CDR3. The chain couples TRBV5-1 to TRBJ2-7; 8 bases align to TRBD1. Germline V gives CDR1 SGHRS, CDR2 YFSETQ. The CDR3 is 14 amino acids. Trimming at V came to 0 bases and at J to 2 bases, leaving 1 base not matched to a gene. CDR3 region: CASSLAGGTYEQYF. CDR3 nucleotide sequence: TGCGCCAGCAGCTTGGCAGGGGGCACCTACGAGCAGTACTTC. The whole variable domain, remainder taken from reference TRBV5-1 and TRBJ2-7, is KAGVTQTPRYLIKTRGQQVTLSCSPISGHRSVSWYQQTPGQGLQFLFEYFSETQRNKGNFPGRFSGRQFSNSRSEMNVSTLELGDSALYLCASSLAGGTYEQYFGPGTRLTVT.

This chain uses TRBV19 with TRBJ1-5, with TRBD1 identical over 9 bases. This CDR3 region has 13 residues. The junction had 1 base not matched to a gene; V was cut back by 6 bases and J by 4 bases. Germline lookup yields CDR1 LNHDA and CDR2 SQIVND (reference sequence). The CDR3 region has the DNA TGTGCCAGTAGGACAGGGGGTAATCAGCCCCAGCATTTT. This translates into CASRTGGNQPQHF.

The rearrangement links TRBV21-1 to TRBJ1-4; TRBD1 is taken as the D call from the table, unchecked against the DNA. TRBV21-1 is tagged as a pseudogene. The CDR3 is 15 residues long. The DNA of the CDR3 is TGTGCCAGCAGCATACAAGGGGTTAAGGGTGAAAAACTGTTTTTT. Amino acid sequence: CASSIQGVKGEKLFF.

The chain links TRBV30 to TRBJ2-3; D remains unclear. The CDR3 length is 12 residues. From germline, CDR1 is GTSNPN and CDR2 SVGIG (reference sequence). V was shortened by 1 base and J by 6 bases, with 8 bases between the two germline ends. The CDR3 coding sequence is TGTGCCTGGAGTGACCTATGGGATACGCAGTATTTT. It specifies CAWSDLWDTQYF.

The V and J genes are TRBV7-9 and TRBJ1-2; D is uncertain. V lost 5 bases and J 8 bases, leaving 21 bases between the germline ends. The CDR3 runs to 15 residues. CDR1 and CDR2 from the germline V gene are SEHNR and FQNEAQ (reference sequence). CDR3 amino acids: CASSPQRSGRRGYTF. The CDR3 region has the DNA TGTGCCAGCAGCCCACAACGATCGGGTCGGAGAGGCTACACCTTC.